Here is one T cell receptor beta chain with its context. The source of the sample is a study of blood T cell repertoires in COVID-19. Overall study context: COVID-19 samples collected from the United States, Italy and Spain covered acute and convalescent phases. PBMCs, B-cell-depleted T cells, or T cells provided the cDNA or gDNA that made up the material.

Original data processing: From reference gene primer amplification, estimates of nucleated cell counts were derived. TCRdb keeps only in-frame clones here, not all; method: immunoSEQ multiplex PCR. That table supplies the V and J calls and clone size; D and trimming were determined from the DNA. The top ten clones hold 9.4% of a sample with fewer than 300,000 clones, 70% to 90% of them seen once. V was cut by 4 bases and J by 3 bases, with 12 bases left in between. This CDR3 has 14 residues. Germline V gene sequence: CDR1 SQVTM, CDR2 ANQGSEA. The TCR sequence derives from a man younger than 35 with active or convalescent COVID-19. Sample: peripheral blood. V and J are TRBV29-1 and TRBJ1-4; a weak D match, TRBD1 (5 bases). For the CDR3, the DNA is TGCAGCGTTGGCGGGGCAGGGCCTAATGAAAAACTGTTTTTT. It is translated as CSVGGAGPNEKLFF.